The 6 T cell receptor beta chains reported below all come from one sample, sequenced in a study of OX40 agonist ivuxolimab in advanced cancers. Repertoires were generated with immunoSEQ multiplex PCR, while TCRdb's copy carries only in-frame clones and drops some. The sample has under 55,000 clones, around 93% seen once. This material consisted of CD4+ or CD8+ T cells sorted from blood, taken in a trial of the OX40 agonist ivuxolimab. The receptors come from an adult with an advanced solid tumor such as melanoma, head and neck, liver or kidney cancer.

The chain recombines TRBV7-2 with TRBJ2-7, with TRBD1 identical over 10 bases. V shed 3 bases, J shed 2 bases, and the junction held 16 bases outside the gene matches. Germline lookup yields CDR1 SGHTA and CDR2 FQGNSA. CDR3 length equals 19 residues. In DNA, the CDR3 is TGTGCCAGCAGCTTGTTGCCCCAACCGGGACAGGGGTTCCCCTACGAGCAGTACTTC. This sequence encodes CASSLLPQPGQGFPYEQYF.

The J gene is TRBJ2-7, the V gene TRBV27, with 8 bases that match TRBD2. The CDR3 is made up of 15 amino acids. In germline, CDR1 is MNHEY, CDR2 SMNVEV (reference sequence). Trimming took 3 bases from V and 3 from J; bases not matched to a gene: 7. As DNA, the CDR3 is TGTGCCAGCAGTTTGGCTGGGCTAGCGGGCTACGAGCAGTACTTC. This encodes CASSLAGLAGYEQYF.

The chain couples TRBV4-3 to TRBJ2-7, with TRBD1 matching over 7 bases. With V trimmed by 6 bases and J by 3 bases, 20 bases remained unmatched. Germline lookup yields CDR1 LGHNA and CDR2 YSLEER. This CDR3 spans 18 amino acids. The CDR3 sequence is CASSPRIESETGNYEQYF. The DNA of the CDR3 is TGCGCCAGCAGTCCAAGAATTGAATCCGAGACAGGGAACTACGAGCAGTACTTC.

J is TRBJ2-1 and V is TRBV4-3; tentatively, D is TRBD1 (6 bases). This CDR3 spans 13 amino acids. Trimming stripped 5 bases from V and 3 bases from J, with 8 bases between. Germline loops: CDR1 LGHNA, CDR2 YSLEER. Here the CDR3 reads CASSGQLYNEQFF. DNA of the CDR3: TGCGCCAGCAGCGGACAGCTCTACAATGAGCAGTTCTTC.

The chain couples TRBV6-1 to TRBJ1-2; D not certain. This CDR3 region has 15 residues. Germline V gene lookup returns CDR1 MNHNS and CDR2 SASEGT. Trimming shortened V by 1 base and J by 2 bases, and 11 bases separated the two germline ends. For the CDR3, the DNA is TGTGCCAGCAGTGAAGGCCCCACCCCGAACTATGGCTACACCTTC. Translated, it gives CASSEGPTPNYGYTF.

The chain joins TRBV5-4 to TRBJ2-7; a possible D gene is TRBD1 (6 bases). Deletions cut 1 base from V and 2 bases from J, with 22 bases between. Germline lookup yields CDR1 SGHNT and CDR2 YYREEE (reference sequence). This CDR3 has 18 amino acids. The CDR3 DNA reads TGTGCCAGCAGCTTGTTGGGGATTACAGGGAGTTACCCCTACGAGCAGTACTTC. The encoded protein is CASSLLGITGSYPYEQYF.